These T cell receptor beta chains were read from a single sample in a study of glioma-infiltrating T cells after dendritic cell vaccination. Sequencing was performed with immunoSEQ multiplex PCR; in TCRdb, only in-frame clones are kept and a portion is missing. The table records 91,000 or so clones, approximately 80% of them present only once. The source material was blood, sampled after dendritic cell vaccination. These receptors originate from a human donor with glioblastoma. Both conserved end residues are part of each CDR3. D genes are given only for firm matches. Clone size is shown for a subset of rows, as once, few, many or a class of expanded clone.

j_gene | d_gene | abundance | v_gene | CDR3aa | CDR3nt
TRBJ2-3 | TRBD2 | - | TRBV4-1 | CASSRGEGLPDTQYF | TGCGCCAGCAGCCGGGGGGAGGGCCTCCCCGATACGCAGTATTTT
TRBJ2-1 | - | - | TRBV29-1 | CSVERLNMNEGQFF | TGCAGCGTTGAACGGCTTAACATGAATGAGGGGCAGTTCTTC
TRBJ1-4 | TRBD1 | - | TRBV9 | CASSPQGQGLDEKLFF | TGTGCCAGCAGCCCGCAAGGACAGGGTTTGGATGAAAAACTGTTTTTT
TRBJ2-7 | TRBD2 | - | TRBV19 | CASSDPAGVTVYEQYF | TGTGCCAGTAGTGATCCAGCGGGGGTAACAGTCTACGAGCAGTACTTC
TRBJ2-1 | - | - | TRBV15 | CATSRDGGGNYNEQFF | TGTGCCACCAGCAGAGATGGGGGGGGCAACTACAATGAGCAGTTCTTC
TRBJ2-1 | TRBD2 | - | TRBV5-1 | CASSLDGVAGRNEQFF | TGCGCCAGCAGCTTGGACGGGGTAGCGGGGCGGAATGAGCAGTTCTTC
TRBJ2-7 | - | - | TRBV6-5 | CASSFTRGPYEQYF | TGTGCCAGCAGTTTTACCAGGGGCCCCTACGAGCAGTACTTC
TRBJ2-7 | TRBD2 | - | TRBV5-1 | CASSAGLAGTYEQYF | TGCGCCAGCAGCGCTGGACTAGCGGGGACCTACGAGCAGTACTTC
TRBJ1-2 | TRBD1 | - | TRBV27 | CASSPGQIFWYGYTF | TGTGCCAGCAGTCCGGGACAGATCTTTTGGTATGGCTACACCTTC
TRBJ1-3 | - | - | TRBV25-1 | CASSEWGGSGNTIYF | TGTGCCAGCAGTGAATGGGGGGGCTCTGGAAACACCATATATTTT
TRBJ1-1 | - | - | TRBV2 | CASSYVRGGTEAFF | TGTGCCAGCAGCTACGTGAGGGGAGGAACTGAAGCTTTCTTT
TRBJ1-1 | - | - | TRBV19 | CAISVKVNTEAFF | TGTGCCATCTCGGTAAAAGTGAACACTGAAGCTTTCTTT
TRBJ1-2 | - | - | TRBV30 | CAWIDVSGGYTF | TGTGCCTGGATAGACGTCTCGGGTGGCTACACCTTC
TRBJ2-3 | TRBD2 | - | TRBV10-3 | CAIKIAGDSTQYF | TGTGCCATCAAAATAGCGGGAGATAGTACGCAGTATTTT
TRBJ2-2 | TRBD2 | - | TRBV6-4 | CASPAGGNTGELFF | TGTGCCAGCCCGGCGGGGGGGAACACCGGGGAGCTGTTTTTT
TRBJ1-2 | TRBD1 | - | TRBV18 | CASSDGTVQLFSNTF | TGTGCCAGCTCAGATGGGACAGTCCAACTCTTTAGCAACACCTTC
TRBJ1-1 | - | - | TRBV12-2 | CASRLRTGSGTEAFF | TGTGCAAGTCGCCTGAGGACAGGGTCGGGAACTGAAGCTTTCTTT
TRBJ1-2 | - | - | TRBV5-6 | CASSLMGSLRYGYTF | TGTGCCAGCAGCTTGATGGGCAGTCTTAGATATGGCTACACCTTC
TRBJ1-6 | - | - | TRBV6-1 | CASSEAHKRSPLHF | TGTGCCAGCAGTGAAGCCCACAAGCGGTCACCCCTCCACTTT
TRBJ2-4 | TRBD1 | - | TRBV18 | CASSPAGTGFNIQYF | TGTGCCAGCTCACCGGCCGGGACAGGGTTTAACATTCAGTACTTC
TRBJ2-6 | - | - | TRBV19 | CASKWRGANVLTF | TGTGCCAGTAAGTGGCGGGGGGCCAACGTCCTGACTTTC
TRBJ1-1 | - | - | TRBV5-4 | CASSPGGYALGNTEAFF | TGTGCCAGCAGCCCGGGGGGGTATGCCCTGGGGAACACTGAAGCTTTCTTT
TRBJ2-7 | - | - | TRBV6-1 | CASSLAGSYEQYF | TGTGCCAGCAGCCTGGCGGGCTCCTACGAGCAGTACTTC
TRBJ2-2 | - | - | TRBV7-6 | CASARDYFGELFF | TGTGCCAGTGCGAGGGATTATTTCGGGGAGCTGTTTTTT
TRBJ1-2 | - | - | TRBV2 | CASGKTENYGYTF | TGTGCCAGTGGGAAGACAGAAAACTATGGCTACACCTTC
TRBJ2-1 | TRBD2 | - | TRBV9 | CASSVQGLANNEQFF | TGTGCCAGCAGCGTCCAGGGACTAGCCAACAATGAGCAGTTCTTC
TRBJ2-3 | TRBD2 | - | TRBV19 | CASSPRLAVISTDTQYF | TGTGCCAGTAGTCCCCGTCTAGCGGTTATAAGCACAGATACGCAGTATTTT
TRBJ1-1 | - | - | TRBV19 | CASRSGITHTEAFF | TGTGCCAGTCGTTCGGGAATAACACACACTGAAGCTTTCTTT
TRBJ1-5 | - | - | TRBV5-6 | CASSAGKEQHF | TGTGCCAGCAGCGCAGGAAAGGAACAGCATTTT
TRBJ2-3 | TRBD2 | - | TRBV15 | CATSSVTSGALNTQYF | TGTGCCACCAGCAGCGTGACTAGCGGGGCTCTGAATACGCAGTATTTT
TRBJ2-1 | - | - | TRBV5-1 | CASSLVLAASFGNEQFF | TGCGCCAGCAGCTTGGTTCTGGCGGCTAGCTTCGGCAATGAGCAGTTCTTC
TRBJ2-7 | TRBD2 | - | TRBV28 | CASSPPSGGYEQYF | TGTGCCAGCAGTCCCCCAAGCGGGGGCTACGAGCAGTACTTC
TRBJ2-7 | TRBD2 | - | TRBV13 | CASSLTSGRFYEQYF | TGTGCCAGCAGCTTAACTAGCGGGAGATTCTACGAGCAGTACTTC
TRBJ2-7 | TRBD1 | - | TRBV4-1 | CASSQAGTGTYEQYF | TGCGCCAGCAGCCAAGCCGGGACAGGGACTTACGAGCAGTACTTC
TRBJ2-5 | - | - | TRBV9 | CASSVGSGSNQETQYF | TGTGCCAGCAGCGTAGGAAGCGGCTCGAACCAAGAGACCCAGTACTTC
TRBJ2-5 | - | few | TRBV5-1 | CASSQNSDQETQYF | TGCGCCAGCAGCCAAAATAGCGATCAAGAGACCCAGTACTTC
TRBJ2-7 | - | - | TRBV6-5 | CASSPPGYEQYF | TGTGCCAGCTCACCTCCGGGCTACGAGCAGTACTTC
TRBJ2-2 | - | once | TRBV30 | CASRSATGVTGELFF | TGTGCCTCCCGGTCCGCCACGGGGGTCACCGGGGAGCTGTTTTTT
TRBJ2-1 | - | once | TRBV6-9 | CASGLIGLKNEQFF | TGTGCCAGCGGGTTGATAGGACTTAAAAATGAGCAGTTCTTC
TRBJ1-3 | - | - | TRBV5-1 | CASSPSSGNTIYF | TGCGCCAGCAGCCCGAGCTCTGGAAACACCATATATTTT
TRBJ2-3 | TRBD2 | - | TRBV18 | CASSPRTSGHGDTQYF | TGTGCCAGCTCACCACGTACTAGCGGACATGGGGATACGCAGTATTTT
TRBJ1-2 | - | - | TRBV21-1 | CASKGRSNYGYTF | TGTGCCAGCAAGGGGAGGTCTAACTATGGCTACACCTTC
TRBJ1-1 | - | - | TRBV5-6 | CASSNGLSSDTEAFF | TGTGCCAGCAGCAATGGACTGTCCTCCGACACTGAAGCTTTCTTT
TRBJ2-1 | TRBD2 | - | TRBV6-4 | CASSEFLTTGGYNEQFF | TGTGCCAGCAGTGAATTTTTAACTACGGGAGGGTACAATGAGCAGTTCTTC
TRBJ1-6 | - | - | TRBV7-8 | CASSDAAGDSPLHF | TGTGCCAGCAGCGACGCGGCAGGGGACTCACCCCTCCACTTT
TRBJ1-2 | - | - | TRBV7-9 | CATERRVYNYGYTF | TGTGCCACCGAGAGGAGGGTGTATAACTATGGCTACACCTTC
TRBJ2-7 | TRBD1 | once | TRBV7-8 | CASSEGTDYEQYF | TGTGCCAGCAGCGAAGGGACAGACTACGAGCAGTACTTC
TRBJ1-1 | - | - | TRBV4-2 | CASSQSGRGMNTEAFF | TGTGCCAGCAGCCAATCTGGGAGGGGGATGAACACTGAAGCTTTCTTT
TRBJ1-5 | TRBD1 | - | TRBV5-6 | CASSLGRGPNQPQHF | TGTGCCAGCAGCTTGGGGAGGGGGCCTAATCAGCCCCAGCATTTT
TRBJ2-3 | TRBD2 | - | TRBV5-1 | CASSLATGGPIDTQYF | TGCGCCAGCAGCTTGGCCACGGGAGGGCCGATAGATACGCAGTATTTT
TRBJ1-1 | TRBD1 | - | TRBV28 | CASSSRGQMNTEAFF | TGTGCCAGCAGCAGCAGGGGACAGATGAACACTGAAGCTTTCTTT